The rows below give T cell receptor beta chains drawn from one sample of a study of blood T cell repertoires in COVID-19. Produced via immunoSEQ multiplex PCR; TCRdb's table is partial and in-frame only. Found here are some 31,000 clones, about 93% of them singletons; the top ten hold around 5.5%. Sample: peripheral blood. The receptors were gathered from a human donor in a cohort sampled during active COVID-19. Both conserved end residues are part of each CDR3. Each record gives: CDR3 protein, J gene, V gene.

CDR3aa: CASSSTTSDRPSNEQYF; j_gene: TRBJ2-7; v_gene: TRBV28
CDR3aa: CASSLGPGNTEAFF; j_gene: TRBJ1-1; v_gene: TRBV7-8
CDR3aa: CASSSPQEQETQYF; j_gene: TRBJ2-5; v_gene: TRBV5-5
CDR3aa: CASSLGLAGGSGETQYF; j_gene: TRBJ2-5; v_gene: TRBV7-9
CDR3aa: CSVEVAGTATGELFF; j_gene: TRBJ2-2; v_gene: TRBV29-1
CDR3aa: CAVLQGGSYNEQFF; j_gene: TRBJ2-1; v_gene: TRBV5-4
CDR3aa: CASKYGNEQFF; j_gene: TRBJ2-1; v_gene: TRBV19
CDR3aa: CASSLPGQGQVEQYF; j_gene: TRBJ2-7; v_gene: TRBV7-9
CDR3aa: CASRQKVRVSYEQYF; j_gene: TRBJ2-7; v_gene: TRBV27
CDR3aa: CASSPTGQINQPQHF; j_gene: TRBJ1-5; v_gene: TRBV5-1
CDR3aa: CASSAGQVNQPQHF; j_gene: TRBJ1-5; v_gene: TRBV9
CDR3aa: CASSLLRFGGAGEETQYF; j_gene: TRBJ2-5; v_gene: TRBV7-8
CDR3aa: CATSRDRIGGSPLHF; j_gene: TRBJ1-6; v_gene: TRBV15
CDR3aa: CSSYGRTGVNEQFF; j_gene: TRBJ2-1; v_gene: TRBV29-1
CDR3aa: CASSPYFPIIGGSYNEQFF; j_gene: TRBJ2-1; v_gene: TRBV3-1/TRBV3-2
CDR3aa: CASGQGIRPQHF; j_gene: TRBJ1-5; v_gene: TRBV12-5
CDR3aa: CASSSDFYEQYF; j_gene: TRBJ2-7; v_gene: TRBV7-9
CDR3aa: CASSDSTGGGYTF; j_gene: TRBJ1-2; v_gene: TRBV6-4
CDR3aa: CSVEQDYHTF; j_gene: TRBJ1-2; v_gene: TRBV29-1
CDR3aa: CSVAVNTEAFF; j_gene: TRBJ1-1; v_gene: TRBV29-1
CDR3aa: CASSLGQGDEQYF; j_gene: TRBJ2-7; v_gene: TRBV5-1
CDR3aa: CASSQDLGTGGGSPLHF; j_gene: TRBJ1-6; v_gene: TRBV4-2
CDR3aa: CASSRTGVHYEQYF; j_gene: TRBJ2-7; v_gene: TRBV7-9
CDR3aa: CASSPSPSAYNEQFF; j_gene: TRBJ2-1; v_gene: TRBV7-9
CDR3aa: CASSPRDTMNTEAFF; j_gene: TRBJ1-1; v_gene: TRBV7-9
CDR3aa: CASSLTGGRGTEAFF; j_gene: TRBJ1-1; v_gene: TRBV7-9
CDR3aa: CASSFGGQGDTEAFF; j_gene: TRBJ1-1; v_gene: TRBV5-1
CDR3aa: CASSLDPGSYGYTF; j_gene: TRBJ1-2; v_gene: TRBV11-2
CDR3aa: CASSGQGSTEAFF; j_gene: TRBJ1-1; v_gene: TRBV9
CDR3aa: CAISDSDRGHQPQHF; j_gene: TRBJ1-5; v_gene: TRBV10-3
CDR3aa: CASSLEKYRGSSSGANVLTF; j_gene: TRBJ2-6; v_gene: TRBV7-6
CDR3aa: CASSLDPVSYEQYF; j_gene: TRBJ2-7; v_gene: TRBV7-2
CDR3aa: CASSLFGGTNEKLFF; j_gene: TRBJ1-4; v_gene: TRBV7-6
CDR3aa: CASSPQGGKNQPQHF; j_gene: TRBJ1-5; v_gene: TRBV7-6
CDR3aa: CSVDRGTEAFF; j_gene: TRBJ1-1; v_gene: TRBV29-1
CDR3aa: CATSRDSGRSYNEQFF; j_gene: TRBJ2-1; v_gene: TRBV15
CDR3aa: CASSLRRAGGPDEQYF; j_gene: TRBJ2-7; v_gene: TRBV5-5
CDR3aa: CASSLKVGAESNQPQHF; j_gene: TRBJ1-5; v_gene: TRBV5-8
CDR3aa: CASSPNRGFRTDTQYF; j_gene: TRBJ2-3; v_gene: TRBV27
CDR3aa: CASSPRPSGSNEQFF; j_gene: TRBJ2-1; v_gene: TRBV9
CDR3aa: CASSLGQGVEKLFF; j_gene: TRBJ1-4; v_gene: TRBV5-1